This TCR beta chain emerged from a study of CD8+ T cells in alopecia areata. As to this clone: Antigen unknown.

It was from alopecia areata patients that lesional scalp punch biopsies and peripheral blood were collected. Study-level points and caveats: Sharing of TCRs across patients appeared less clear than in mice, possibly for HLA-related reasons. Sequencing of scalp samples also includes resident alphabeta T cells from normal skin.

Sequencing relied on a cDNA template that was reverse transcribed from extracted RNA. Clones were read by immunoSEQ multiplex PCR, and TCRdb kept only the in-frame ones, dropping some. The sample holds approximately 120,000 clones, about 50% seen once. Looked up from germline, CDR1 is MGHRA and CDR2 is YSYEKL. The CDR3 extends over 15 amino acids. Trimming took 5 bases from V and 0 from J, leaving 14 bases between them. The specimen was NKG2D-low CD8+ T cells sorted from blood. This TCR was recovered from a human donor with alopecia areata. This chain uses TRBV4-1 with TRBJ2-7; D unresolved. CDR3 amino acids: CASSTRTESSYEQYF. The CDR3 nucleotides read TGCGCCAGCAGCACCCGGACGGAGAGCTCCTACGAGCAGTACTTC.